This TCR beta chain was retrieved from a study of blood T cells in healthy people across ages. A minimum of 7 million PBMCs was isolated per sample. A second 7 to 11 cycle PCR used barcoded and J-beta primers. Each CDR3 protein is one row after TCRdb ran MiXCR on the 5' RACE reads. The table lists about 680,000 distinct CDR3 sequences, around 49% of them singletons. The CDR3 has 16 residues. J was trimmed by 8 bases and V by 4 bases; bases with no gene match: 10. Germline-derived CDR1 and CDR2 are SGHRS and YFSETQ. The chain is built from TRBV5-1 and TRBJ2-1; TRBD2 matches 12 bases. Sequences were obtained from blood. The receptor comes from a woman aged 60-75 years in good health. The CDR3 is CASSLGLAGLSDEQFF. The CDR3 DNA follows: TGCGCCAGCAGCCTAGGACTAGCGGGGCTTTCGGATGAGCAGTTCTTC.